This entry lists 6 T cell receptor beta chains sequenced from one sample in a study of molecular identifiers for immune sequencing clone quantification. Via MiXCR, TCRdb re-called the PCR reads, giving one row per CDR3 protein. The table has about half a million distinct CDR3 sequences, less than 30% seen once; the top ten hold over 0.6%. Specimen: naive CD8+ T cells from blood, with Jurkat cell RNA spiked in. The subset denotes: FACS-sorted CD8+CD4-CCR7+CD45RA+ naive T cells. The receptor source for this set is a human donor in good health. Some libraries in this study had Jurkat cell RNA spiked in.

There are many counts of this clonotype. The CDR3 nucleotides read TGTGCCAGCAGCTTAGGAGCGGGGGAGAAGGATACGCAGTATTTT. This sequence encodes CASSLGAGEKDTQYF. V gene TRBV11-2 combines with J gene TRBJ2-3; TRBD2 agrees at 8 bases. The germline CDR1 and CDR2 sequences are SGHAT and FQNNGV. The CDR3 extends over 15 amino acids. V gave up 1 base and J gave up 6 bases; unmatched junction bases: 6.

At least ten counts were recorded for this clonotype. The chain joins TRBV20-1 to TRBJ2-7; 8 nucleotides match TRBD2. V was clipped by 7 bases and J by 2 bases; unmatched bases: 4. CDR3 size: 12 residues. Germline assignment: CDR1 DFQATT and CDR2 SNEGSKA (reference sequence). In DNA form, the CDR3 reads TGCAGTGTGGGGACTAGTCCCTACGAGCAGTACTTC. Amino acids: CSVGTSPYEQYF.

The chain recombines TRBV5-3 with TRBJ2-2; 8 bases fit TRBD1. TRBV5-3 is labeled an ORF, and its function is uncertain. The junction had 9 bases not matched to a gene; V was cut back by 8 bases and J by 3 bases. CDR3 length equals 15 residues. CDR3 sequence reads: CASSSGTGDTGELFF. Here the CDR3 DNA reads TGTGCCAGCAGTTCTGGGACAGGCGACACCGGGGAGCTGTTTTTT.

This clonotype occurred a few times. The rearrangement links TRBV7-6 to TRBJ1-4, with unresolved D. Germline V lookup: CDR1 SGHVS, CDR2 FNYEAQ. The CDR3 runs to 17 residues. Deletions cut 1 base from V and 0 bases from J, with 12 bases between. The CDR3 sequence: CASSLVIQPATNEKLFF. The CDR3 DNA sequence: TGTGCCAGCAGCTTAGTGATACAGCCTGCAACTAATGAAAAACTGTTTTTT.

This clonotype was seen repeatedly, ten times or more. J is TRBJ2-4 and V is TRBV11-2, with D tentatively TRBD1 or TRBD2 (7 bases each). The CDR3 extends over 16 amino acids. The ends were cut back, 3 bases at V and 0 bases at J, with 12 bases in the middle. Germline loops: CDR1 SGHAT, CDR2 FQNNGV. DNA for the CDR3: TGTGCCAGCAGCTTCGCGGGGGACAGAGCCAAAAACATTCAGTACTTC. It is translated as CASSFAGDRAKNIQYF.

This clonotype was detected ten times or more. The chain carries TRBV7-9 and TRBJ1-1; no firm D call. The germline CDR1 and CDR2 sequences are SEHNR and FQNEAQ (reference sequence). The V end was cut by 6 bases, the J end by 2 bases, with 4 bases between. CDR3 length: 11 residues. The CDR3 region is CASRQNTEAFF. In DNA form, the CDR3 reads TGTGCCAGCAGGCAAAACACTGAAGCTTTCTTT.